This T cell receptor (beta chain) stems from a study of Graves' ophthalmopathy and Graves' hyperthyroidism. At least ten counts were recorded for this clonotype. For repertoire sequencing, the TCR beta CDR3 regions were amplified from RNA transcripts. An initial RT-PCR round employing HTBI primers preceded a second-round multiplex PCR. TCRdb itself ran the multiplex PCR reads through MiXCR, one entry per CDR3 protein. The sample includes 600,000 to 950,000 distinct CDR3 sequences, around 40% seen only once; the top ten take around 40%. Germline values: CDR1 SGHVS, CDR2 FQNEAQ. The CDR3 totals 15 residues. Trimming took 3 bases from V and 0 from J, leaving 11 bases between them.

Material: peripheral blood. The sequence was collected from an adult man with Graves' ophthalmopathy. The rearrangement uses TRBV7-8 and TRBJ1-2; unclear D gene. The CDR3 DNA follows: TGTGCCAGCAGCTTGGTGGGAGGGACTAACTATGGCTACACCTTC. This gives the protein CASSLVGGTNYGYTF.